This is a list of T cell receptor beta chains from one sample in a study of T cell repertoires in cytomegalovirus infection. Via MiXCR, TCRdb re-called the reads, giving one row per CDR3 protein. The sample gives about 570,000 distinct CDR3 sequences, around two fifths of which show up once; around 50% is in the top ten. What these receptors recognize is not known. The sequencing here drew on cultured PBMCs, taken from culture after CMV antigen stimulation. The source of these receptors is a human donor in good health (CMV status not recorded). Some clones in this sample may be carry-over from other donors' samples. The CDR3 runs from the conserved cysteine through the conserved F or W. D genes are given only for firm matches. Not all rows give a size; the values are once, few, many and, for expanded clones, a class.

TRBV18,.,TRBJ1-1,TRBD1,CASSPGRTGSTEAFF
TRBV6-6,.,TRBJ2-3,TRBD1,CASSRTGGYHTDTQYF
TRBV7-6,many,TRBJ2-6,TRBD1,CASSTGASGANVLTF
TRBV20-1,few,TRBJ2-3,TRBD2,CSAKSPAGFWTDTQYF
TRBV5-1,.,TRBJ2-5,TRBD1,CASTVGTGGETQYF
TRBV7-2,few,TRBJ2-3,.,CASSLDSYSDTQYF
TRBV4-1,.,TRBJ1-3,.,CASSQEPIEDHTIYF
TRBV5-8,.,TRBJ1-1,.,CASSFQGFMNTEAFF
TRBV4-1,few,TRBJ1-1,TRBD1,CASSQVRGPDDTEAFF
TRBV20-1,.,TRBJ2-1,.,CSARVGSSSYNEQFF
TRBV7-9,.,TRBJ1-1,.,CASSPPVSGGTEAFF
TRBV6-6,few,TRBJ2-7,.,CASSAGKAYEQYF
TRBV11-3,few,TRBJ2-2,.,CASGLGMSTGELFF
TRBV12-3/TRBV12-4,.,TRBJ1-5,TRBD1,CASSLGGDRDSNQPQHF
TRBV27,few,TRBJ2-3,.,CASSVTGTWDTQYF
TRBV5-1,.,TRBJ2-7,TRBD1,CASSFGQGNPYEQYF
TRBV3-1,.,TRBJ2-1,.,CASSQDFGRDEQFF
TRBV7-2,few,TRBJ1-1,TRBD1,CASSLNAGGLTEAFF
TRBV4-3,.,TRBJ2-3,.,CASSQDGGGSPQYF
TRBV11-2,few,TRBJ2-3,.,CASSPRFTDTQYF
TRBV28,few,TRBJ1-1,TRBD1,CASSTDRGPLNAEAFF
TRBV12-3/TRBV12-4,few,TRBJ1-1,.,CASSLGGASPREAFF